This is a list of T cell receptor beta chains from one sample in a study of blood T cell repertoires in COVID-19. The data were produced by immunoSEQ multiplex PCR, yet TCRdb's version contains in-frame clones alone and is incomplete. Found here are under 300,000 clones, around 88% of them singletons; the top ten hold 2.5%. Sequences were obtained from PBMCs or T cells enriched from blood (not recorded which). These receptors all stem from a middle-aged woman with acute COVID-19. Both conserved end residues are part of each CDR3. A D gene is named only where the DNA matches it firmly. Size values are once, few and many counts, or a class for expanded clones, and some rows have none.

TRBD1	TRBV6-1	-	TRBJ1-1	TGTGCCAGCAGTGAAGGACAGGGGATGAAAGCTTTCTTT	CASSEGQGMKAFF
-	TRBV19	-	TRBJ2-3	TGTGCCAGTATTCAGACAGATACGCAGTATTTT	CASIQTDTQYF
-	TRBV4-1	-	TRBJ2-3	TGCGCCAGCAGCAGAGGAGGTAGTAAGACAGATACGCAGTATTTT	CASSRGGSKTDTQYF
-	TRBV5-5	-	TRBJ1-5	TGTGCCAGCAGCTTGGTTGTGGGGCGCGGCAATCAGCCCCAGCATTTT	CASSLVVGRGNQPQHF
TRBD1	TRBV10-1	-	TRBJ2-5	TGCGCCAGCAGTGAGTCGTTCGGGACAGCCCTAGAGACCCAGTACTTC	CASSESFGTALETQYF
-	TRBV7-6	-	TRBJ1-2	TGTGCCAGCAGCCCCTCTACAGTTAACTATGGCTACACCTTC	CASSPSTVNYGYTF
TRBD1	TRBV28	-	TRBJ1-6	TGTGCCAGCAGTTCCCGACAGGGGCTTAATTCACCCCTCCACTTT	CASSSRQGLNSPLHF
-	TRBV12-3/TRBV12-4	-	TRBJ1-2	TGTGCCAGCAGTTTAGGGCAGAACTATGGCTACACCTTC	CASSLGQNYGYTF
TRBD1	TRBV29-1	-	TRBJ1-1	TGCAGCGTTGAAAGGGTGACAGGGTCGGAAGCTTTCTTT	CSVERVTGSEAFF
TRBD1	TRBV3-1/TRBV3-2	-	TRBJ1-5	TGTGCCAGCAGCCTTGAGACACGGGACAGGGCATTCGGCAATCAGCCCCAGCATTTT	CASSLETRDRAFGNQPQHF
TRBD1	TRBV11-2	-	TRBJ1-2	TGTGCCAGCAGCTTCTACGACAGGGAAGTAGGCTACACCTTC	CASSFYDREVGYTF
-	TRBV24-1	-	TRBJ1-5	TGTGCCACCAGCTTAGATAGCAATCAGCCCCAGCATTTT	CATSLDSNQPQHF
-	TRBV30	-	TRBJ1-5	TGTGCCTGGACCGTAACAGGTCTAGATCAGCCCCAGCATTTT	CAWTVTGLDQPQHF
-	TRBV7-2	-	TRBJ2-4	TGTGCCAGCAGCTTAGGGAAGGGGTCAAACATTCAGTACTTC	CASSLGKGSNIQYF
-	TRBV5-5	-	TRBJ2-3	TGTGCCAGCAGCCAACCCCCGAACAGAGCCACAGATACGCAGTATTTT	CASSQPPNRATDTQYF
-	TRBV27	-	TRBJ2-7	TGTGCCAGCAGTTTATATGGGAGCGGCTACGAGCAGTACTTC	CASSLYGSGYEQYF
-	TRBV18	-	TRBJ2-5	TGTGCCAGCTCACTATTCCAAGAGACCCAGTACTTC	CASSLFQETQYF
TRBD1	TRBV2	-	TRBJ2-1	TGTGCCAGCCGCGAGACAGGGCATTTATCGGGTGAGCAGTTCTTC	CASRETGHLSGEQFF
TRBD1	TRBV19	-	TRBJ2-7	TGTGCCAGTAGTAAGGGACAGGTGACCTACGAGCAGTACTTC	CASSKGQVTYEQYF
TRBD1	TRBV2	-	TRBJ2-1	TGTGCCAGCAGTCAGACAGGGGGCGCGGAGCAGTTCTTC	CASSQTGGAEQFF
-	TRBV4-2	-	TRBJ1-1	TGTGCCAGCAGCCAATGGAGAGGCAGGGAAACTGAAGCTTTCTTT	CASSQWRGRETEAFF
TRBD2	TRBV5-1	-	TRBJ2-1	TGCGCCAGCAGCCCAAGCTTTGCGGGAGGGCGTGAGCAGTTCTTC	CASSPSFAGGREQFF
TRBD1	TRBV19	-	TRBJ2-1	TGTGCCAGTACTCGGGACAGGGGGCTCGACAATGAGCAGTTCTTC	CASTRDRGLDNEQFF
-	TRBV5-1	-	TRBJ2-1	TGCGCCAGCAGCTTAAAGAGCGTGATTACCTACAATGAGCAGTTCTTC	CASSLKSVITYNEQFF
-	TRBV7-9	-	TRBJ2-7	TGTGCCAGCAGCTTAACGGCGACTGGAGGGGTCTACGAGCAGTACTTC	CASSLTATGGVYEQYF
-	TRBV7-7	-	TRBJ2-7	TGTGCCAGCAGCCCCGCTCAGGGGTTCCACGAGCAGTACTTC	CASSPAQGFHEQYF
TRBD2	TRBV24-1	few	TRBJ2-1	TGTGCCACCAGTGATTTAGGCACTAGCGGGAGGGGTGAGCAGTTCTTC	CATSDLGTSGRGEQFF
-	TRBV2	-	TRBJ2-2	TGTGCCAGCAGTGAAATTCAGGGCGGCACCGGGGAGCTGTTTTTT	CASSEIQGGTGELFF
-	TRBV4-3	few	TRBJ2-1	TGCGCCAGCAGCCAAGAAGACAGCCAAGCCTACAATGAGCAGTTCTTC	CASSQEDSQAYNEQFF
TRBD2	TRBV7-9	once	TRBJ2-1	TGTGCCAGCAGCATACTAGCGGGAGGCTACCGCTCCTACAATGAGCAGTTCTTC	CASSILAGGYRSYNEQFF
TRBD1	TRBV4-3	once	TRBJ2-1	TGCGCCAGCAGCCAGGGACAGGCGTCAAACGATGAGCAGTTCTTC	CASSQGQASNDEQFF
-	TRBV7-9	-	TRBJ2-1	TGTGCCAGCAGCCCCGGGACTGGATACAATGAGCAGTTCTTC	CASSPGTGYNEQFF
TRBD2	TRBV9	once	TRBJ2-1	TGTGCCAGCAGCTCCCGTCCGGGACTAGCGGGGAACAATGAGCAGTTCTTC	CASSSRPGLAGNNEQFF
-	TRBV19	few	TRBJ2-1	TGTGCCAGTAGTTTGGGCGTCTCATCCGGCGATGAGCAGTTCTTC	CASSLGVSSGDEQFF
-	TRBV7-2	-	TRBJ2-3	TGTGCCAGCAGTTCCCCATCGGGGAGTCGCACAGATACGCAGTATTTT	CASSSPSGSRTDTQYF
-	TRBV7-9	-	TRBJ2-1	TGTGCCAGCAGCTTAGCGGGGCGCATCAATGAGCAGTTCTTC	CASSLAGRINEQFF
TRBD2	TRBV18	-	TRBJ2-1	TGTGCCAGCTCCGGGCCCGGGACTAGCGGAAACCCCTCCTACAATGAGCAGTTCTTC	CASSGPGTSGNPSYNEQFF
-	TRBV18	-	TRBJ2-2	TGTGCCAGCTCATCACAGCGAAACACCGGGGAGCTGTTTTTT	CASSSQRNTGELFF
-	TRBV7-2	-	TRBJ2-5	TGTGCCAGCAGCACGGGAGATCTGGTAGAGACCCAGTACTTC	CASSTGDLVETQYF
-	TRBV10-3	once	TRBJ1-1	TGTGCCATCAGTGAGTCTGAGGGAAGGATCGCTGAAGCTTTCTTT	CAISESEGRIAEAFF
TRBD1	TRBV27	-	TRBJ1-2	TGTGCCAGGGAGCAGCGGGACAGGGGGGGAGCTAACTATGGCTACACCTTC	CAREQRDRGGANYGYTF
TRBD2	TRBV19	-	TRBJ2-1	TGTGCCAGTAGTATCCTGGCTAGCGGGATAGTGAATGAGCAGTTCTTC	CASSILASGIVNEQFF